This entry concerns a single TCR beta chain. The CDR3 extends over 13 amino acids. Germline-derived CDR1 and CDR2 are LGHNA and YNFKEQ. The V end lost 3 bases, the J end lost 2 bases, and 6 bases lay between the germline ends. Produced via immunoSEQ multiplex PCR; TCRdb's table is partial and in-frame only. The sample comprises about 210,000 clones, 82% of which are singletons, and 12% rests with the top ten. The data are from a study of blood T cell repertoires in COVID-19. The source of this sequence is a woman aged 40 to 50 with acute or convalescent COVID-19. The chain links TRBV4-2 to TRBJ2-3; no reliable D call. The sample consisted of peripheral blood. The CDR3 reads CASSQALTDTQYF. The CDR3, as DNA: TGTGCCAGCAGCCAGGCCCTCACAGATACGCAGTATTTT.